The rows below give T cell receptor beta chains drawn from one sample of a study of PD-1 blockade in classical Hodgkin lymphoma. Only in-frame clones appear in the TCRdb table, and some are missing; sequencing was by immunoSEQ multiplex PCR. The sample has under 20,000 clones, roughly nine tenths seen once; the top ten hold 3.9%. The specimen was peripheral blood mononuclear cells (PBMCs). The origin of the receptors is a human donor with classical Hodgkin lymphoma. Each CDR3 is given without its conserved first and last residue. Fields, in order: J gene, CDR3 length, V gene, clone size, CDR3 protein. Not all rows give a size; the values are once, few, many and, for expanded clones, a class.

>TRBJ2-7|12|TRBV7-2|NA
ASSPRASREEQY
>TRBJ2-7|15|TRBV13|NA
ASSFRVVGGFTYEQY
>TRBJ2-1|14|TRBV7-8|NA
ASSLGGTGGWNEQF
>TRBJ2-7|12|TRBV5-5|NA
ASSLEEVSYEQY
>TRBJ1-3|13|TRBV6-5|NA
ASSYRGNSGNTIY
>TRBJ2-7|10|TRBV15|NA
ATLGQSNEQY
>TRBJ2-2|12|TRBV6-6|NA
ASNKGRNTGELF
>TRBJ1-6|14|TRBV7-8|NA
ASSNAVTAYNSPLH
>TRBJ1-2|12|TRBV19|NA
ASSPPGTAYGYT
>TRBJ1-2|12|TRBV6-1|medium-sized
ASSETGASHGYT
>TRBJ2-1|14|TRBV6-1|few
ASSETGATSYNEQF
>TRBJ1-3|12|TRBV30|NA
AWTHSAMGNTIY
>NA|11|TRBV6-5|NA
AVAGRGPYEQY
>TRBJ2-2|12|TRBV7-2|NA
ASSLGQGAGELF
>TRBJ2-3|12|TRBV2|NA
ASRGQGHTDTQY
>TRBJ2-7|13|TRBV6-6|NA
ASSTSGQGNHEQY
>TRBJ2-1|14|TRBV14|NA
ASSQERPLSYNEQF
>TRBJ2-7|11|TRBV7-9|NA
ASSLSDRDEQY
>TRBJ2-7|13|TRBV7-2|NA
ASSLTGTSGYEQY
>TRBJ1-2|11|TRBV7-8|NA
ASSLAGPNGYT
>TRBJ2-3|11|TRBV13|NA
ASSLGGTDTQY
>TRBJ2-7|12|TRBV5-8|NA
ASSYGQSSYEQY
>TRBJ1-5|14|TRBV28|NA
ASSLPNEGFNQPQH
>TRBJ1-2|12|TRBV19|NA
ASNRTGESYGYT
>TRBJ2-7|10|TRBV7-9|NA
ASSFYPYEQY
>TRBJ1-3|13|TRBV5-5|NA
ASSLDPFFGNTIY
>TRBJ2-4|13|TRBV28|NA
ASSLSRQGARIQY
>TRBJ1-2|12|TRBV28|NA
ASSSGSSNYGYT
>TRBJ2-7|12|TRBV28|NA
ASSFVQGAYEQY
>TRBJ2-4|15|TRBV9|NA
ASSVDGRDWGKNIQY
>TRBJ2-4|14|TRBV28|NA
ASSLRLFTLKNIQY